The T cell receptor beta chain described here comes from a study of T cell clonotyping in hematopoietic cell transplantation (dated by TCRdb to about 2021). About the study as a whole: A total of 130 to 150 blood samples were collected in the study from 30 to 45 consecutive transplant recipients and their related donors. Patient recruitment ran from late 2015 to early 2017, and follow-up continued until September 2020 or death. Points the paper makes about the study in general: After transplant, TCR diversity in recipients dropped, and pathologically expanded clonotypes increased progressively from day 30 to day 180. The sample size was limited and the cells went unsorted, which meant the CD4 and CD8 repertoire contributions could not be told apart. Broader TCR repertoire diversity after transplant was predicted by Inverse Simpson Index values from donors and from recipients before transplant. Just a small fraction of recipient repertoires overlapped with donor repertoires, and more than 95% appeared de novo at the given depth.

Related transplant donors provided blood samples for TCR beta sequencing. Using Nuclei Lysis Solution, genomic DNA was extracted from unfractionated peripheral blood mononuclear cells that were either fresh or cryopreserved. On this clone itself: It has no known antigen specificity. No qualities accompany the bases; no much larger clone lies one base away.

The immunoSEQ assay, a bias-controlled multiplex PCR with V- and J-specific primers, was used to amplify TCR beta CDR3 regions from genomic DNA. In a second PCR step, the CDR3 amplicons were tagged with a proprietary barcode plus Illumina adapter sequences. An Illumina MiSeq instrument was used to sequence the CDR3 libraries. Concerning the study's data processing: immunoSEQ Analyzer 3.0 was used for export and quality control, with R Bioconductor and Immunarch used for downstream analyses. Repertoire metrics were calculated using only productive rearrangements within the normalized downsampled data set. Clonotypes larger than 5 templates in the normalized cohort were defined as pathologically expanded. Repertoire diversity was measured with the Inverse Simpson Index. The non-normalized data set was used for CMV-specificity analyses so that all clonotypes could be captured. Imported from immuneACCESS, the table was reduced by TCRdb to in-frame sequences with V and J called. These copies leave out some clones; in studies compared against another copy, an unresolved V gene accounts for under half, and the cause of the remainder is not known. Clone size and the V and J calls come from that table; the DNA yielded D and trimming. The sample table shows more than 55,000 clones, and around 94% are seen once. The top ten clonotypes cover about 1.5% of the sample.

The germline V gene yields MDHEN for CDR1 and SYDVKM for CDR2. The V and J ends are trimmed by 5 bases and 8 bases, leaving 9 bases between them. The CDR3 holds 12 amino acids from the cysteine to the phenylalanine. CDR3 DNA is the only sequence kept; it has 36 bases, read in frame from the first base. The clonotype originates from a man over 45 in good health. Some clones in this sample may be carry-over from other donors' samples. The V and J segments used are TRBV28 and TRBJ2-2; there is no confident call for the D gene. The sequencing input was peripheral blood mononuclear cells. The DNA sequence reads TGTGCCAGCAGTCAGTTGTCGGGGGAGCTGTTTTTT. It codes for CASSQLSGELFF.